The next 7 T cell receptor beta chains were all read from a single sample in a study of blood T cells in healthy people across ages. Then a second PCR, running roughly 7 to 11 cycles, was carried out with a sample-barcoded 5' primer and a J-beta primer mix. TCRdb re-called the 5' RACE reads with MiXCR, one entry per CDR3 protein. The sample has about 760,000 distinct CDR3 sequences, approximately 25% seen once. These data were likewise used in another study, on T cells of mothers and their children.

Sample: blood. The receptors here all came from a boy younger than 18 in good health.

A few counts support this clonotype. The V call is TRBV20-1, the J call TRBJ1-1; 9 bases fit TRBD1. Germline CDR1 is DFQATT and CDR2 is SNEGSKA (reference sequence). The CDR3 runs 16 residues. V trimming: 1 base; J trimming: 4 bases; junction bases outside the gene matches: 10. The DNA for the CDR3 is TGCAGTGCTAGAGCCATCCGACAGGGGGAAGGCACTGAAGCTTTCTTT. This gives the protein CSARAIRQGEGTEAFF.

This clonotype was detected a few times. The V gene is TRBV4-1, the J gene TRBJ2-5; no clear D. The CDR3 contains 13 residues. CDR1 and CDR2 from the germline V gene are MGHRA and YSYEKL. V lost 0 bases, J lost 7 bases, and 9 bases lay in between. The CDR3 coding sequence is TGCGCCAGCAGCCAAGATGTGGTAAGGACCCAGTACTTC. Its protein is CASSQDVVRTQYF.

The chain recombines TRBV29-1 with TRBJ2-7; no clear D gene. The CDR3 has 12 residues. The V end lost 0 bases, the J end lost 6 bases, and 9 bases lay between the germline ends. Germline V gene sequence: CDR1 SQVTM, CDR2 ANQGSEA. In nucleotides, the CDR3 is TGCAGCGTTGAAGAGGGAACGACCGAGCAGTACTTC. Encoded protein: CSVEEGTTEQYF.

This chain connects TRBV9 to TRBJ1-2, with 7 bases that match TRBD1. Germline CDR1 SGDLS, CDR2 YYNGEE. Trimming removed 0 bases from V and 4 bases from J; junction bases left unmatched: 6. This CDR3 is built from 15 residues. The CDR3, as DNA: TGTGCCAGCAGCGTAGAGTCAGGGGGTGTCTATGGCTACACCTTC. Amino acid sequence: CASSVESGGVYGYTF. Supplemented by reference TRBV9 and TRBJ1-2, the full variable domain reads DSGVTQTPKHLITATGQRVTLRCSPRSGDLSVYWYQQSLDQGLQFLIQYYNGEERAKGNILERFSAQQFPDLHSELNLSSLELGDSALYFCASSVESGGVYGYTFGSGTRLTVV.

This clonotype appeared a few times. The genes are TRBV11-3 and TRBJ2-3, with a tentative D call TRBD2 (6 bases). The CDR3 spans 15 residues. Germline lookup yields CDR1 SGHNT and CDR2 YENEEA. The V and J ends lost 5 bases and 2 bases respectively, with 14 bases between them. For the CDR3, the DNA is TGTGCCAGCAGCCCCCTTAGCGGAAACACAGATACGCAGTATTTT. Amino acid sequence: CASSPLSGNTDTQYF.

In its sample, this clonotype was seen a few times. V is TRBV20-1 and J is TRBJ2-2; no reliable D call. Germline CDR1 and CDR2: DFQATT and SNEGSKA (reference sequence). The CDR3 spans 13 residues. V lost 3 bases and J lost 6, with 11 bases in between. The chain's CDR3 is CSARDLRSGELFF. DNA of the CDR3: TGCAGTGCTAGGGACCTTCGTTCCGGGGAGCTGTTTTTT.

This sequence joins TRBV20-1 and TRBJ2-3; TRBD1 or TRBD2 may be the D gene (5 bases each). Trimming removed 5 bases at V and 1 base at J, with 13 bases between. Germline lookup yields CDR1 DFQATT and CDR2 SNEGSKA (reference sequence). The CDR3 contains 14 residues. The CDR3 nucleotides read TGCAGTGCTTTGAACAGGCGGGGCACAGATACGCAGTATTTT. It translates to CSALNRRGTDTQYF.